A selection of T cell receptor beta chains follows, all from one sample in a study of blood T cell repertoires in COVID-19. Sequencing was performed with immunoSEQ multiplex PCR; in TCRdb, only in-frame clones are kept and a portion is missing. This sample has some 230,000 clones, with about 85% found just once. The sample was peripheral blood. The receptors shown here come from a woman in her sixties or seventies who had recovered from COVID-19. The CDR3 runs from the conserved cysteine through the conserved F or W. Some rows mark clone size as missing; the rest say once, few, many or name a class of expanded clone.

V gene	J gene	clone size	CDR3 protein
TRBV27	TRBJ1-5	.	CASSQRTGTVIRPQHF
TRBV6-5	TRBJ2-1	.	CASSPGYNEQFF
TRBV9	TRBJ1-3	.	CASSTRPGNTIYF
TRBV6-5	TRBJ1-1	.	CASSHRGQNTEAFF
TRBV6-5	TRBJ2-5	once	CASSSLTKEETQYF
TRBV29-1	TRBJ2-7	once	CSVEGGDYSYEQYF
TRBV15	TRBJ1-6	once	CATSRETVQFCSYNSPLHF
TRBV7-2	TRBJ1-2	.	CASSFNPGQGGYTF
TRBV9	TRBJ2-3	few	CASSVNLAGPDTQYF
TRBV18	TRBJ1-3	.	CASSPLAERSAGNTIYF
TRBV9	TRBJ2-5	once	CASTQGSGIQETQYF
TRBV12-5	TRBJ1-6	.	CASGLVQGDNSPLHF
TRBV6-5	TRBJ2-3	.	CASESVRTDTQYF
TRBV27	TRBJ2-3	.	CASNARGGPYTDTQYF
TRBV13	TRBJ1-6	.	CASSLRTGNSPLHF
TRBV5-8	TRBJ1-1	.	CASSFTGGRWTEAFF